This is a list of T cell receptor beta chains from one sample in a study of lung T cells in sarcoidosis with Löfgren's syndrome. Each CDR3 protein is one row after TCRdb ran MiXCR on the reads. The table lists about 19,000 distinct CDR3 sequences, 21% of them singletons. Sequenced material: CD4+ T cells from bronchoalveolar lavage. These receptors all come from a human donor with sarcoidosis (Löfgren's syndrome or another form), or a control subject (not recorded which). Both conserved end residues are part of each CDR3. Fields, in order: V gene, J gene, CDR3 protein.

V gene: TRBV2
J gene: TRBJ1-1
CDR3 protein: CASSPTGQGSTEAFF

V gene: TRBV6-1
J gene: TRBJ2-3
CDR3 protein: CASMGRQVLTDTQYF

V gene: TRBV20-1
J gene: TRBJ2-3
CDR3 protein: CSASGRASTDTQYF

V gene: TRBV4-2
J gene: TRBJ2-1
CDR3 protein: CASSQAEGWNEQFF

V gene: TRBV6-6
J gene: TRBJ1-5
CDR3 protein: CASSYSENTAYSNQPQHF

V gene: TRBV20-1
J gene: TRBJ1-2
CDR3 protein: CSASKGGLYGYTF

V gene: TRBV12-3/TRBV12-4
J gene: TRBJ2-1
CDR3 protein: CASRPRGAAGGGIPLLAQFF

V gene: TRBV11-2
J gene: TRBJ2-1
CDR3 protein: CASSLDVVDSIIPIIPRSYNEQFF

V gene: TRBV29-1
J gene: TRBJ2-5
CDR3 protein: CSVVGEGRGETQYF

V gene: TRBV5-1
J gene: TRBJ2-3
CDR3 protein: CASSLHQGTDTQYF

V gene: TRBV18
J gene: TRBJ1-4
CDR3 protein: CASSPGATNEKLFF

V gene: TRBV11-2
J gene: TRBJ2-5
CDR3 protein: CASSLPGGETQYF

V gene: TRBV20-1
J gene: TRBJ2-5
CDR3 protein: CSARTRVGETQYF

V gene: TRBV7-9
J gene: TRBJ2-5
CDR3 protein: CASSYDREETQYF

V gene: TRBV4-1
J gene: TRBJ1-4
CDR3 protein: CASTRHHGATNEKLFF

V gene: TRBV29-1
J gene: TRBJ2-5
CDR3 protein: CSVEETAAETQYF

V gene: TRBV19
J gene: TRBJ2-2
CDR3 protein: CASSTFGGYGTGELFF

V gene: TRBV7-2
J gene: TRBJ1-1
CDR3 protein: CASSLGLNAEAFF

V gene: TRBV20-1
J gene: TRBJ1-1
CDR3 protein: CSARSQATEAFF

V gene: TRBV2
J gene: TRBJ2-7
CDR3 protein: CASSEQRSYEQYF

V gene: TRBV29-1
J gene: TRBJ2-7
CDR3 protein: CSVRTKWEQYF

V gene: TRBV4-1
J gene: TRBJ2-1
CDR3 protein: CASSQDQSSYNEQFF

V gene: TRBV20-1
J gene: TRBJ2-2
CDR3 protein: CSAPRISSDANTGELFF

V gene: TRBV27
J gene: TRBJ1-1
CDR3 protein: CASSQRRAHRVGTEAFF

V gene: TRBV2
J gene: TRBJ1-2
CDR3 protein: CAGSELQGCGYTF

V gene: TRBV20-1
J gene: TRBJ2-5
CDR3 protein: CSARDGRGETQYF

V gene: TRBV6-6
J gene: TRBJ2-7
CDR3 protein: CASSYTDIPSYEQYF

V gene: TRBV24-1
J gene: TRBJ2-3
CDR3 protein: CATGGVFSDTQYF

V gene: TRBV2
J gene: TRBJ1-2
CDR3 protein: CASLSPGGAGGYTF

V gene: TRBV6-5
J gene: TRBJ1-1
CDR3 protein: CASSYKRGQWDGGMNFIPNTEAFF

V gene: TRBV7-2
J gene: TRBJ2-3
CDR3 protein: CASSRQGKDTQYF

V gene: TRBV28
J gene: TRBJ2-1
CDR3 protein: CASSSPYNEQFF

V gene: TRBV27
J gene: TRBJ2-7
CDR3 protein: CASTPSGRIGEQYF

V gene: TRBV7-9
J gene: TRBJ2-5
CDR3 protein: CASSPTGASQETQYF

V gene: TRBV18
J gene: TRBJ1-1
CDR3 protein: CASSPRTLNTEAFF

V gene: TRBV7-9
J gene: TRBJ1-5
CDR3 protein: CASSFPDQPQHF

V gene: TRBV29-1
J gene: TRBJ1-3
CDR3 protein: CSVERGGGNTIYF

V gene: TRBV11-1
J gene: TRBJ2-3
CDR3 protein: CASSSRQGTDTQYF